The present entry profiles one T cell receptor beta chain with its context. A read error is possible here, since a much larger clone lies one base away. Libraries of bulk TCR were made by previously described methods (with listed TCR primers). Each CDR3 protein is one row after TCRdb ran MiXCR on the PCR reads. Among 350,000 or so distinct CDR3 sequences, 20% to 25% were seen once, and the ten largest hold approximately 0.8%. The source of the sample is a study of molecular identifiers for immune sequencing clone quantification. This CDR3 is 13 amino acids long. The V and J ends lost 6 bases and 5 bases, in that order; junction bases with no gene match: 9. CDR1 and CDR2 from the germline V gene are SQVTM and ANQGSEA.

Material: naive CD8+ T cells from blood, with Jurkat cell RNA spiked in. As to subset: FACS-sorted CD8+CD4-CCR7+CD45RA+ naive T cells. The genes are TRBV29-1 and TRBJ2-7; 8 nucleotides align to TRBD1. The sequence derives from a human donor in good health. Some libraries in this study had Jurkat cell RNA spiked in. CDR3 residues: CSVADRGRNEQYF. Written as DNA, the CDR3 is TGCAGCGTAGCCGACAGGGGACGCAACGAGCAGTACTTC.